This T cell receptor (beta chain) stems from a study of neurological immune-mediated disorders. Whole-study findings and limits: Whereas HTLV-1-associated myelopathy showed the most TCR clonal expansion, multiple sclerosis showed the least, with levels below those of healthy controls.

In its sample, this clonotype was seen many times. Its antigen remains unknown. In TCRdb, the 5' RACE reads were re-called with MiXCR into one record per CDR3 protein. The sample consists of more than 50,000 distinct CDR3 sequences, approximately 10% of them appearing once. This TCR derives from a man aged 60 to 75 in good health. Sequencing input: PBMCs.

CDR3 DNA: TGTGCCAGCTCACCCTCCGCAGATACGCAGTATTTT. It specifies CASSPSADTQYF. The V call is TRBV18, the J call TRBJ2-3, with D unclear. V lost 3 bases and J 4 bases, leaving 5 bases between the germline ends. This CDR3 is 12 amino acids long. Per the germline V gene, CDR1 is KGHSH and CDR2 is LQKENI.